This TCR beta chain is drawn from a study of CD8 T cells in ankylosing spondylitis. General study results and limits: Within matched ankylosing spondylitis synovial fluid, disease-linked clones were reportedly significantly enriched. What seemed typical of ankylosing spondylitis blood was a TCR beta motif built from roughly 8 highly homologous variants.

The CDR3 has 14 residues. Germline CDR1 and CDR2: DFQATT and SNEGSKA (reference sequence). The V gene end was trimmed by 3 bases and the J gene end by 10 bases; junction bases not matched to a gene: 5. A note on this clonotype: Its cognate antigen is unknown.

TCRdb processed the 5' RACE reads anew with MiXCR; each CDR3 protein has one entry. The sample records under 550,000 distinct CDR3 sequences, roughly a quarter being singletons. This clonotype originated in a male donor with ankylosing spondylitis. Sequenced sample: blood, either unsorted or a sorted T cell fraction (not recorded which). V is TRBV20-1 and J is TRBJ2-1; 14 bases line up with TRBD2. Here the CDR3 reads CSARGLAGVMEQFF. The CDR3 coding sequence is TGCAGTGCTAGGGGACTAGCGGGAGTAATGGAGCAGTTCTTC.